This T cell receptor beta chain was identified during a study of response to subunit inactivated influenza vaccine. To note about this clonotype: Its antigen is not known.

TCRdb re-derived calls from the RT-PCR reads in MiXCR, one entry per CDR3 protein. The table has 400,000 to 650,000 distinct CDR3 sequences, approximately 7.3% seen once. This CDR3 region has 13 residues. V was pared by 6 bases and J by 7 bases, with 7 bases of the junction left unmatched. Notes on the study in general: Seasonal influenza vaccination, on each occasion, was suggested by the authors to recruit few new T cells.

The source was PBMCs from blood, collected less than 30 months after vaccination. This chain joins TRBV12-3 or TRBV12-4 and TRBJ1-2; 8 nucleotides align to TRBD1. The TCR originated in a man between 50 and 75 years old who received an inactivated influenza vaccine. CDR3 DNA sequence: TGTGCCAGCAGAGCGGACAGGGTGGCTGGCTACACCTTC. Translated: CASRADRVAGYTF.